Sequencing of this T cell receptor beta chain was carried out in a study of blood T cell repertoires in COVID-19. Study background: The United States, Italy and Spain were the sources of the acute and convalescent COVID-19 samples.

V was shortened by 0 bases and J by 5 bases, with 12 bases between the two germline ends. CDR3 length: 14 residues. Germline lookup yields CDR1 SGHDT and CDR2 YYEEEE. Per the study methods: Amplification of reference gene primers provided the estimated nucleated cell counts. Repertoires were generated with immunoSEQ multiplex PCR, while TCRdb's copy carries only in-frame clones and drops some. The V and J calls and the clone size are those of that table, but D and trimming were determined from the DNA. The data contain some 180,000 clones, roughly 80% of them singletons. This clone came up a few times.

This receptor was taken from a woman aged 35 to 49 with COVID-19, enrolled during active disease. The V gene is TRBV5-6, the J gene TRBJ2-7; maybe TRBD1 (6 bases). Sequencing was carried out using peripheral blood. The CDR3 here is CASSLAWTEDEQYF. The CDR3 nucleotides read TGTGCCAGCAGCTTGGCCTGGACAGAGGACGAGCAGTACTTC.